This T cell receptor (beta chain) emerged from a study of cytomegalovirus exposure and HLA in healthy donors. Points from the study as a whole: With further analysis later on, most CMV-associated TCR beta chains appeared HLA-restricted.

The PCR was carried out with 60 Vbeta primers and 13 Jbeta primers. TCRdb keeps only in-frame clones here, not all; method: immunoSEQ multiplex PCR. Among under 150,000 clones listed, around 84% were seen once. On this clone itself: The antigen is unknown.

This receptor was identified in a man between 18 and 29 years old in good health and CMV-seronegative. The material sequenced was PBMCs.

CDR3 bases: TGTGCCAGCAGTTCGGCAGGGTTGACCGGCTATGGCTACACCTTC. It encodes CASSSAGLTGYGYTF. The V gene is TRBV6-6, the J gene TRBJ1-2; D is perhaps TRBD1 (5 bases). The CDR3 sequence is 15 residues long. Germline V gene lookup returns CDR1 MNHNY and CDR2 SVGAGI (reference sequence). V gave up 4 bases and J gave up 4 bases, with 16 bases separating them.